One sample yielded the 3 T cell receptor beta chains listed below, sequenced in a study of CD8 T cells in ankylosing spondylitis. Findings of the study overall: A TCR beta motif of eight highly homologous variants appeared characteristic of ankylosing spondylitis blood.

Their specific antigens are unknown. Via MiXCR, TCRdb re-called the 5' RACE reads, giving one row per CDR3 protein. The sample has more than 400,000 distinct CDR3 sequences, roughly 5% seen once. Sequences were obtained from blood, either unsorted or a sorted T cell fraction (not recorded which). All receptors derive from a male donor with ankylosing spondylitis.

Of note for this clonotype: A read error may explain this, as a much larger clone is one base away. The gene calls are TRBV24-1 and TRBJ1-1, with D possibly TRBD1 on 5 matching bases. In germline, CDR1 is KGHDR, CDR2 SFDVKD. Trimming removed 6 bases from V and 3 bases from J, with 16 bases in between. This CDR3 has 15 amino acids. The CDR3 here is CATSRGPSGHTEAFF. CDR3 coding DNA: TGTGCCACCAGTCGAGGGCCTTCGGGGCACACTGAAGCTTTCTTT.

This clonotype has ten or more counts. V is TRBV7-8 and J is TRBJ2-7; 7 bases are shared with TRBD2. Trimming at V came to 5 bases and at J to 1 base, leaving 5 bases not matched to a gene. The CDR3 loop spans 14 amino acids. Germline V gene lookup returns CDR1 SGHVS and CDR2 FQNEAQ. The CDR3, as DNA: TGTGCCAGCAGCCCAAGCGGGGCGTCCTACGAGCAGTACTTC. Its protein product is CASSPSGASYEQYF.

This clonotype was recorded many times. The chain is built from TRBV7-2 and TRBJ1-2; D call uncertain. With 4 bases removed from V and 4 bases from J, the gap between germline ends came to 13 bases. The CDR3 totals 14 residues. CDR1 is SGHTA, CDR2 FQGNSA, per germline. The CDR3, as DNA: TGTGCCAGCAGCTCACAAGCGGATCTCTATGGCTACACCTTC. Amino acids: CASSSQADLYGYTF.